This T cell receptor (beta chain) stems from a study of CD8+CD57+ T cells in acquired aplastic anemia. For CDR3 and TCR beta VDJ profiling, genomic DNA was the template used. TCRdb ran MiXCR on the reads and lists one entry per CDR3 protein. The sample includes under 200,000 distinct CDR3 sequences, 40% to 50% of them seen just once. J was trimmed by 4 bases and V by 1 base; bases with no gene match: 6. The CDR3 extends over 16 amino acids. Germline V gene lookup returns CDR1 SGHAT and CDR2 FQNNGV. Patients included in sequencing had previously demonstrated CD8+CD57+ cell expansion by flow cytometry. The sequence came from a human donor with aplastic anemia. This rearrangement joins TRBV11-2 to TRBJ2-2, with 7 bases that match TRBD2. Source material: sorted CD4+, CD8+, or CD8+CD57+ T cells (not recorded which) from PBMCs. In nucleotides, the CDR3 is TGTGCCAGCAGCTTAGTTGCTAGCGGAAGCACCGGGGAGCTGTTTTTT. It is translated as CASSLVASGSTGELFF.